This T cell receptor beta chain came from a study of T cells after yellow fever vaccination. The CDR3 contains 12 residues. Germline CDR1 is SGHRS and CDR2 is YFSETQ. Trimming pared 1 base from V and 10 bases from J, leaving 12 bases between. TCRdb redid the calling of the 5' RACE reads with MiXCR, one entry per CDR3 protein. The table lists roughly 500,000 distinct CDR3 sequences, around 21% of them singletons. The clonotype originates from a man aged 25-40 years who received the YFV17D yellow fever vaccine. This sample comprised PBMCs, obtained 15 days after the yellow fever booster vaccination. The chain has TRBV5-1 and TRBJ2-7; TRBD1 is a possible D gene (6 bases). CDR3 in DNA: TGCGCCAGCAGCTTGACAGGGACGCTACAGTACTTC. This gives the protein CASSLTGTLQYF.